A single sample gave rise to the 29 T cell receptor beta chains below, sequenced in a study of blood T cell repertoires in COVID-19. Libraries were prepared by immunoSEQ multiplex PCR; TCRdb keeps only in-frame clonotypes and omits some of them. The sample lists fewer than 80,000 clones; approximately 90% were seen once. The sample comprised peripheral blood. The receptor set was obtained from a human donor in a cohort sampled during active COVID-19.

This clone is termed medium-sized. The V and J genes are TRBV4-3 and TRBJ2-1; 13 nucleotides line up with TRBD2. CDR1 and CDR2 (germline): LGHNA, YSLEER. V lost 1 base, J lost 4 bases, and 1 base stayed unmatched. The CDR3 is 16 amino acids. The CDR3 loop is CASSQGTSGGYNEQFF. In DNA form, the CDR3 reads TGCGCCAGCAGCCAAGGGACTAGCGGGGGATACAATGAGCAGTTCTTC.

The chain employs TRBV2 and TRBJ1-5; D not resolved. The germline V gene has CDR1 SNHLY and CDR2 FYNNEI. Trimming pared 7 bases from V and 6 bases from J, leaving 10 bases between. The CDR3 covers 12 residues. The DNA of the CDR3 is TGTGCCAGCAACCCGGTCGGTCAGCCCCAGCATTTT. This gives the protein CASNPVGQPQHF.

The gene calls are TRBV5-1 and TRBJ2-3; TRBD2 matches at 8 bases. The germline CDR1 and CDR2 sequences are SGHRS and YFSETQ. This CDR3 comprises 16 residues. V shed 2 bases and J 5 bases; nucleotides not matched to a gene: 10. The CDR3 region is CASSLGGRRFGDTQYF. CDR3 bases: TGCGCCAGCAGCTTAGGCGGGAGGAGGTTTGGAGATACGCAGTATTTT.

The rearrangement joins TRBV6-2 or TRBV6-3 to TRBJ1-6; no reliable D call. Deletions cut 2 bases from V and 0 bases from J, with 8 bases between. Germline lookup yields CDR1 MNHEY and CDR2 SVGEGT. The CDR3 extends over 16 amino acids. CDR3 sequence (DNA): TGTGCCAGCAGTTACAGAGAGAGCTCCTATAATTCACCCCTCCACTTT. Translation gives CASSYRESSYNSPLHF.

The chain combines TRBV2 with TRBJ2-2, with no clear D. The CDR3 spans 13 residues. Trimming stripped 3 bases from V and 5 bases from J, with 7 bases between. Germline assignment: CDR1 SNHLY and CDR2 FYNNEI. The CDR3 is CASSERLTGELFF. CDR3 bases: TGTGCCAGCAGTGAGCGATTAACCGGGGAGCTGTTTTTT.

This clone was seen at least ten times. This rearrangement joins TRBV12-1 to TRBJ2-7; the DNA was not compared with TRBD1, the D call given in the table. TRBV12-1 is deemed a pseudogene. The CDR3 covers 16 residues. CDR3 loop: CASSLGTGLSSYEQYF. The DNA of the CDR3 is TGTGCCAGCAGCTTGGGGACAGGTCTGAGCTCCTACGAGCAGTACTTC.

J is TRBJ2-7 and V is TRBV7-9, with D possibly being TRBD1 (6 bases). The germline CDR1 and CDR2 sequences are SEHNR and FQNEAQ (reference sequence). The CDR3 extends over 14 amino acids. V lost 6 bases and J lost 5, with 17 bases in between. The CDR3: CASSPHRTVNEQYF. The CDR3 DNA reads as TGTGCCAGCAGTCCACACCGGACAGTCAACGAGCAGTACTTC.

This chain joins TRBV6-4 and TRBJ2-1; 7 nucleotides align to TRBD2. CDR3 length equals 14 residues. J was trimmed by 7 bases and V by 0 bases; bases with no gene match: 3. Germline CDR1 MRHNA, CDR2 SNTAGT. CDR3 loop: CASSDSYSGNEQFF. The CDR3, as DNA: TGTGCCAGCAGTGACTCCTATAGCGGGAATGAGCAGTTCTTC.

This clone came up once. The chain joins TRBV6-5 to TRBJ1-2; 9 nucleotides match TRBD1. Germline V CDR1 and CDR2: MNHEY, SVGAGI. Trimming cost V 6 bases and J 2 bases; bases outside gene matches: 1. CDR3 length: 13 residues. CDR3 protein: CASRGQGNYGYTF. The CDR3 bases are TGTGCCAGCAGAGGACAGGGGAACTATGGCTACACCTTC.

V and J are TRBV19 and TRBJ1-2; 7 bases align to TRBD1. This CDR3 has 15 residues. CDR1 and CDR2 (germline): LNHDA, SQIVND (reference sequence). Trimming at V came to 5 bases and at J to 3 bases, leaving 9 bases not matched to a gene. The CDR3 sequence: CASSVWDSTYYGYTF. The DNA for the CDR3 is TGTGCCAGTAGTGTTTGGGACAGTACCTACTATGGCTACACCTTC.

The chain couples TRBV2 to TRBJ2-7; the match to TRBD1 covers 7 bases. CDR3 length equals 16 residues. Germline CDR1 is SNHLY and CDR2 is FYNNEI. V trimming: 11 bases; J trimming: 2 bases; junction bases outside the gene matches: 18. CDR3 region: CARRHLEQGTTYEQYF. The CDR3 region has the DNA TGTGCCCGACGACACCTTGAACAGGGGACCACCTACGAGCAGTACTTC. Together with reference TRBV2 and TRBJ2-7, the CDR3 gives the full variable domain: EPEVTQTPSHQVTQMGQEVILRCVPISNHLYFYWYRQILGQKVEFLVSFYNNEISEKSEIFDDQFSVERPDGSNFTLKIRSTKLEDSAMYFCARRHLEQGTTYEQYFGPGTRLTVT.

This sequence joins TRBV28 and TRBJ1-2; a possible D gene is TRBD1 (6 bases). The CDR3 extends over 14 amino acids. CDR1 and CDR2 (germline): MDHEN, SYDVKM. CDR3 DNA sequence: TGTGCGATATGGGGGGGGCAGGGTAACTATGGCTACACCTTC. Amino acid sequence: CAIWGGQGNYGYTF.

The genes are TRBV10-1 and TRBJ2-1, with a tentative D call TRBD1 (6 bases). The CDR3 has 13 amino acids. CDR1 and CDR2 (germline): WNHNN, SYGVQD (reference sequence). Trimming removed 6 bases at V and 2 bases at J, with 8 bases between. The CDR3 loop is CASSRDTYNEQFF. DNA for the CDR3: TGCGCCAGCAGCCGGGACACCTACAATGAGCAGTTCTTC.

V gene TRBV5-1 combines with J gene TRBJ2-1, with 11 nucleotides matching TRBD2. CDR1 is SGHRS, CDR2 YFSETQ, per germline. V was pared by 4 bases and J by 0 bases, with 6 bases of the junction left unmatched. This CDR3 is 17 amino acids long. DNA of the CDR3: TGCGCCAGCAGCCCGGGACTAGCGGACCCCTCCTACAATGAGCAGTTCTTC. Its translation: CASSPGLADPSYNEQFF.

The chain links TRBV5-3 to TRBJ2-5, with D possibly being TRBD1 (6 bases). TRBV5-3 is given ORF status, its function remaining uncertain. This CDR3 contains 15 residues. The ends were cut back, 3 bases at V and 4 bases at J, with 16 bases in the middle. In DNA form, the CDR3 reads TGTGCCAGAAGCTCAGACCCGGGACAACGAGAGACCCAGTACTTC. Translating it yields CARSSDPGQRETQYF.

This chain joins TRBV7-3 and TRBJ2-2, with 9 bases lining up with TRBD1. In germline, CDR1 is SGHTA, CDR2 FQGTGA. The length of the CDR3 is 18 residues. V lost 5 bases, J lost 0 bases, and 10 bases stayed unmatched. CDR3 DNA sequence: TGTGCCAGCAGCGCCGGGACAGGGATGTTCGCGAACACCGGGGAGCTGTTTTTT. Protein: CASSAGTGMFANTGELFF.

The rearrangement uses TRBV7-9 and TRBJ2-1; 8 positions match TRBD2. This CDR3 spans 16 amino acids. The trim removed 6 bases at V and 4 bases at J, leaving 11 bases unmatched. Germline V lookup: CDR1 SEHNR, CDR2 FQNEAQ (reference sequence). The CDR3 nucleotides are TGTGCCAGCAGTACTGCGACGGGGGGGCTATACAATGAGCAGTTCTTC. This sequence encodes CASSTATGGLYNEQFF.

The rearrangement uses TRBV11-2 and TRBJ2-7; 7 bases fit TRBD1. V gave up 2 bases and J gave up 7 bases; unmatched junction bases: 11. The CDR3 is made up of 15 amino acids. Germline assignment: CDR1 SGHAT and CDR2 FQNNGV. CDR3 sequence reads: CASSLLRGGAKEQYF. The CDR3 region has the DNA TGTGCCAGCAGCTTACTTAGAGGGGGCGCGAAGGAGCAGTACTTC.

The J gene is TRBJ1-2, the V gene TRBV19, with a tentative D call TRBD1 (6 bases). With 6 bases removed from V and 6 bases from J, the gap between germline ends came to 11 bases. CDR3 length: 12 amino acids. Germline values: CDR1 LNHDA, CDR2 SQIVND (reference sequence). The CDR3 DNA reads TGTGCCAGTAGGGGACAATCCCATGGCTACACCTTC. It encodes CASRGQSHGYTF.

This rearrangement joins TRBV7-4 to TRBJ2-1; 9 bases match TRBD2. This CDR3 spans 18 amino acids. Germline V gives CDR1 SGHVT, CDR2 SQSDAQ. V shed 8 bases, J shed 4 bases, and the junction held 18 bases outside the gene matches. This CDR3 reads CASGPSPRRTSDYNEQFF. Written as DNA, the CDR3 is TGTGCCAGCGGCCCTTCACCCCGGCGGACTAGCGATTACAATGAGCAGTTCTTC.

The chain recombines TRBV4-3 with TRBJ2-3, with 10 bases matching TRBD2. The J segment lost 4 bases and the V segment lost 0 bases, leaving 4 bases of the junction unmatched. CDR1 is LGHNA and CDR2 is YSLEER in the germline V gene. This CDR3 is built from 16 residues. CDR3 nucleotide sequence: TGCGCCAGCAGCCAAGAGGAAGCGGGGGGGGCAGATACGCAGTATTTT. Protein: CASSQEEAGGADTQYF.

The V gene is TRBV3-1 (or the pseudogene TRBV3-2), the J gene TRBJ2-2, with no clear D. V was shortened by 5 bases and J by 0 bases, with 19 bases between the two germline ends. The CDR3 length is 18 residues. The V gene's germline CDR1 is LGHDT and CDR2 YNNKEL (reference sequence). For the CDR3, the DNA is TGTGCCAGCAGCAAAATCAGGATTATGTACGCGAACACCGGGGAGCTGTTTTTT. This encodes CASSKIRIMYANTGELFF.

This chain connects TRBV9 to TRBJ2-2; D call uncertain. The CDR3 covers 16 residues. Germline loops: CDR1 SGDLS, CDR2 YYNGEE. V was trimmed by 5 bases and J by 1 base, leaving 15 bases between them. CDR3 sequence reads: CASRPGTSLNTGELFF. The DNA for the CDR3 is TGTGCCAGCAGGCCAGGAACATCTCTGAACACCGGGGAGCTGTTTTTT.

This clone was recorded only once. J is TRBJ1-1 and V is TRBV11-2, with 9 bases fitting TRBD1. J gave up 2 bases and V 5 bases, and 9 bases lay outside the gene matches. Germline-derived CDR1 and CDR2 are SGHAT and FQNNGV. The CDR3 has 16 residues. In DNA, the CDR3 is TGTGCCAGCAGCAGCCCAGGACAGGGGCCTAACACTGAAGCTTTCTTT. Translation gives CASSSPGQGPNTEAFF.

The CDR3: CASSPPHSLPLEDTQYF. The CDR3 nucleotides read TGTGCCAGCAGCCCGCCGCACTCGTTACCCCTCGAGGATACGCAGTATTTT. The rearrangement joins TRBV3-1 (or the pseudogene TRBV3-2) to TRBJ2-3; D not certain. The CDR3 runs 17 residues. Trimming cost V 4 bases and J 6 bases, with 23 bases left between them. Germline lookup yields CDR1 LGHDT and CDR2 YNNKEL (reference sequence).

The chain employs TRBV7-2 and TRBJ2-2, with D possibly being TRBD1 (5 bases). The V end lost 1 base, the J end lost 4 bases, and 13 bases lay between the germline ends. Germline V CDR1 and CDR2: SGHTA, FQGNSA. The CDR3 runs 16 residues. CDR3 coding DNA: TGTGCCAGCAGCTTAGGCCCAGGGCAGCGCACCGGGGAGCTGTTTTTT. It specifies CASSLGPGQRTGELFF.

The chain uses TRBV5-8 and TRBJ2-3; 13 bases line up with TRBD2. In germline, CDR1 is SGHTS, CDR2 YDEGEE. This CDR3 spans 17 amino acids. With V trimmed by 0 bases and J by 5 bases, 6 bases remained unmatched. The CDR3 loop reads CASSLAGLAGAQDTQYF. The CDR3 region has the DNA TGTGCCAGCAGCTTGGCTGGACTAGCGGGGGCCCAAGATACGCAGTATTTT.

V usage is TRBV5-4 and J usage is TRBJ1-2, with TRBD1 as a possible D gene (6 bases). The CDR3 totals 14 residues. Germline V gene sequence: CDR1 SGHNT, CDR2 YYREEE (reference sequence). V was shortened by 1 base and J by 3 bases, with 10 bases between the two germline ends. CDR3 DNA: TGTGCCAGCAGCTTGAAACAGGGTTACTATGGCTACACCTTC. Translated, it gives CASSLKQGYYGYTF.

CDR3 bases: TGCGCCAGCTTCCCGGGCGGGACAGATACGCAGTATTTT. Its translation is CASFPGGTDTQYF. The chain uses TRBV5-1 and TRBJ2-3, with D tentatively TRBD2 (5 bases). Germline V gene sequence: CDR1 SGHRS, CDR2 YFSETQ. With 7 bases removed from V and 3 bases from J, the gap between germline ends came to 12 bases. The CDR3 length is 13 residues.